This T cell receptor beta chain was captured by sequencing in a study of T cells in Graves' hyperthyroidism and ophthalmopathy. The study's findings and limits: Ophthalmopathy was told apart from stable hyperthyroidism by a 13 V-J model. Also found in blood were most expanded thyroid clonotypes above 0.001.

This clonotype was observed many times. The antigen is not known. This CDR3 is 14 amino acids long. V gave up 4 bases and J gave up 7 bases, with 19 bases separating them. CDR1 DFQATT and CDR2 SNEGSKA come from the germline V gene (reference sequence). TCR beta CDR3 regions were amplified from RNA. HTBI primers were employed in a first-round RT-PCR of the TCR CDR3. TCRdb reanalysed the multiplex PCR reads using MiXCR and keeps one entry per CDR3 protein. Among 600,000 to 700,000 distinct CDR3 sequences listed, approximately 42% were seen once. Pregnant or lactating patients were excluded, as were those with uncontrolled infection or other autoimmune disease. Clinical symptoms, serum thyroxine and TRAb, thyroid ultrasound and orbital computed tomography together formed the diagnostic basis.

The chain joins TRBV20-1 to TRBJ2-5, with D possibly TRBD2 on 6 matching bases. The TCR comes from an adult man with Graves' disease, either hyperthyroidism or ophthalmopathy (not recorded which). Sequencing was performed on peripheral blood or thyroid tissue (not recorded which). The DNA for the CDR3 is TGCAGTGCTACTTTGCCGGGACTGACTTCGACCCAGTACTTC. Translated, it gives CSATLPGLTSTQYF.